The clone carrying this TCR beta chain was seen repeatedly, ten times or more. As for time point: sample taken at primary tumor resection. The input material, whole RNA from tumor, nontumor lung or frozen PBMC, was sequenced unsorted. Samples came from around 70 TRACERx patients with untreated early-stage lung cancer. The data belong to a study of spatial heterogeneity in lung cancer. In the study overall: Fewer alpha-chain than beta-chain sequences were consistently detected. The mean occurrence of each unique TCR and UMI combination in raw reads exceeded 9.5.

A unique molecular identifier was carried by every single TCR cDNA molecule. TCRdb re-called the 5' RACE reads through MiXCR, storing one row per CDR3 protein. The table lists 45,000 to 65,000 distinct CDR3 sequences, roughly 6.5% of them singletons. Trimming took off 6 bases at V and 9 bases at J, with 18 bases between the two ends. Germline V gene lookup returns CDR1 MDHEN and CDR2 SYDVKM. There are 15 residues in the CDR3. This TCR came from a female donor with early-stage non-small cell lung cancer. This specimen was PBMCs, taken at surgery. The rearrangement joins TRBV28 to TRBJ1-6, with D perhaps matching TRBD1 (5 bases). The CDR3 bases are TGTGCCAGCAGATCTTCCTTCGGGGGTATTTCACCCCTCCACTTT. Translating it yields CASRSSFGGISPLHF.